This is a list of T cell receptor beta chains from one sample in a study. TCRdb reprocessed the 5' RACE reads via MiXCR and lists one record per CDR3 protein. The profile shows tens of thousands of distinct CDR3 sequences, roughly 30% of them singletons. Sequencing was performed on tumor-infiltrating memory CD4+ T cells sorted from the breast tumor. These receptors came from a female donor with breast cancer. CDR3s include the opening cysteine and the closing phenylalanine or tryptophan. Each record gives: V gene, J gene, CDR3 protein.

TRBV7-9,TRBJ2-1,CASSFKAGGTGHEQFF
TRBV7-8,TRBJ1-1,CASSLRLSPGTETFF
TRBV5-1,TRBJ2-7,CASSLVSGGHYEQYF
TRBV24-1,TRBJ2-2,CATSDSGTGNTGELFF
TRBV5-5,TRBJ1-2,CASRVDAGGADYGYTF
TRBV5-1,TRBJ1-1,CASRTQSDRDGEAFF
TRBV4-1,TRBJ1-2,CASSQDLGGAGYTF
TRBV10-2,TRBJ1-5,CASSDRRQGEFNQPQHF
TRBV6-2/TRBV6-3,TRBJ2-7,CASTRGQGLGIDEQYF
TRBV6-5,TRBJ1-2,CASSSQGGYSYGYTF
TRBV7-2,TRBJ1-2,CASTNGGTGLGYTF
TRBV28,TRBJ1-5,CASSWQATGAQHF
TRBV28,TRBJ2-5,CASSSIGETQYF
TRBV20-1,TRBJ1-2,CSANPPQGYGYTF
TRBV9,TRBJ2-1,CASSPSPPGLAERPHEQFF
TRBV20-1,TRBJ1-3,CSARSNPGNTIYF
TRBV5-1,TRBJ1-2,CASSLDAAGYTF
TRBV5-1,TRBJ2-1,CASSLVTPSYNEQFF
TRBV7-3,TRBJ1-2,CASSSGEGGYTF
TRBV9,TRBJ2-3,CASSVGQSTDKQYF
TRBV6-2/TRBV6-3,TRBJ2-7,CASSYGGQGNYEQYF
TRBV7-2,TRBJ2-2,CASSFITGELFF
TRBV5-1,TRBJ1-2,CASSISGGADYGHTF
TRBV5-4,TRBJ2-7,CASSSTSGNQYEQYF
TRBV5-1,TRBJ1-1,CASRVQGRGPNTEAFF
TRBV15,TRBJ2-1,CATSRGGQGELHNEQFF
TRBV6-5,TRBJ1-2,CASSYQGRINYGYTF
TRBV2,TRBJ1-4,CASTAGTQLGRLFF
TRBV7-2,TRBJ2-2,CASSQTVNTGELFF
TRBV12-3/TRBV12-4,TRBJ1-1,CASSPTQGASNTEAFF
TRBV7-2,TRBJ1-1,CASSADWNTEAFF
TRBV7-2,TRBJ2-5,CASSLLWGKQETQYF
TRBV20-1,TRBJ2-1,CSASSLASGSYNEQFF
TRBV3-1,TRBJ2-1,CASSQAGLADNEQFF
TRBV12-3/TRBV12-4,TRBJ1-5,CASSLLAGHQPQHF
TRBV6-5,TRBJ2-7,CASSRGADEQYF
TRBV7-9,TRBJ2-4,CASSRDRGGIGNIQYF
TRBV20-1,TRBJ2-1,CSATPTSRVEQFF
TRBV18,TRBJ2-7,CASTNNAAYEQYF
TRBV4-3,TRBJ2-2,CASSIPGLAGTGELFF
TRBV9,TRBJ2-2,CASSVVARVRNGELFF
TRBV20-1,TRBJ2-1,CSARVGTSGSNPYNEQFF
TRBV5-1,TRBJ1-2,CASGSRTGESYTF
TRBV6-2/TRBV6-3,TRBJ2-7,CASSPSGQPYEQYF
TRBV29-1,TRBJ2-5,CSVEPAQETQYF
TRBV7-2,TRBJ2-7,CASSSREVQYF
TRBV7-2,TRBJ2-3,CASSLGGGRRLTEATQYF
TRBV12-3/TRBV12-4,TRBJ1-1,CASSGGTGYTEAFF
TRBV5-5,TRBJ2-2,CASSLASAAGTGELFF
TRBV5-1,TRBJ2-1,CASSPDSYNKQFF
TRBV7-9,TRBJ2-6,CASSLFGSSGANVLTF
TRBV5-1,TRBJ1-2,CASSFRPGQGYGYTF
TRBV5-1,TRBJ2-7,CASSLAQGSYEQYF
TRBV5-1,TRBJ2-3,CASSLGETDTQYF
TRBV9,TRBJ1-6,CASSSVRKTSHNSPLHF
TRBV2,TRBJ1-1,CASSVTTGAKAFF
TRBV6-6,TRBJ1-2,CASSRGSGDYTF
TRBV25-1,TRBJ1-4,CASSESGADEKLFF